The T cell receptor (beta chain) described here comes from a study of T cells in Graves' hyperthyroidism and ophthalmopathy. Findings of the study overall: Ophthalmopathy was predicted by the model a median of roughly 6.7 months ahead of onset. A 13 V-J signature model discriminated ophthalmopathy versus stable hyperthyroidism.

The CDR3 runs to 12 residues. The germline V and J ends were trimmed by 7 bases and 10 bases, with 14 bases remaining between them. Uncontrolled infection, other autoimmune disease, pregnancy or lactation excluded patients. The investigators amplified TCR beta CDR3 regions from RNA transcripts. TCR CDR3 regions were first amplified by RT-PCR with HTBI primers. TCRdb used MiXCR to reprocess the multiplex PCR reads, holding one entry per CDR3 protein. The sample carries fewer than 550,000 distinct CDR3 sequences, 15% to 19% recorded once. Comment on this clonotype: Its antigen is unknown.

The rearrangement links TRBV12-3 or TRBV12-4 to TRBJ2-1; tentatively, D is TRBD1 (6 bases). The sequenced sample consisted of blood. The source of this sequence is a woman aged 18-29 years with Graves' hyperthyroidism. The CDR3 DNA sequence: TGTGCCAGCACCGAGATTGACAGGGAGCAGTTCTTC. Translating it yields CASTEIDREQFF.